The T cell receptor beta chain described here comes from a study of T cells in Graves' hyperthyroidism and ophthalmopathy. Together with thyroid ultrasound, orbital computed tomography, serum thyroxine and TRAb, clinical symptoms were used for diagnoses. V was pared by 0 bases and J by 8 bases, with 13 bases between. Per germline, CDR1 MGHRA and CDR2 YSYEKL. The CDR3 is 14 residues long. Study results and limitations: Ophthalmopathy was separated from stable hyperthyroidism by a 13 V-J model.

This clonotype has at least ten counts. Its antigen is undetermined. Template material for amplifying TCR beta CDR3 regions consisted of RNA transcripts. First-round RT-PCR with HTBI primers amplified the TCR CDR3 region. Each CDR3 protein gets one entry after TCRdb re-called the multiplex PCR reads with MiXCR. Here the sample spans about 98,000 distinct CDR3 sequences, roughly 39% being singletons. The receptor was derived from a woman aged 30 to 39 with Graves' hyperthyroidism. V gene TRBV4-1 combines with J gene TRBJ1-2; the D is unclear. Material for sequencing was peripheral blood or thyroid tissue (not recorded which). CDR3 sequence (DNA): TGCGCCAGCAGCCAAGAGGGCCGCGAGGGAGGCTACACCTTC. It encodes CASSQEGREGGYTF.